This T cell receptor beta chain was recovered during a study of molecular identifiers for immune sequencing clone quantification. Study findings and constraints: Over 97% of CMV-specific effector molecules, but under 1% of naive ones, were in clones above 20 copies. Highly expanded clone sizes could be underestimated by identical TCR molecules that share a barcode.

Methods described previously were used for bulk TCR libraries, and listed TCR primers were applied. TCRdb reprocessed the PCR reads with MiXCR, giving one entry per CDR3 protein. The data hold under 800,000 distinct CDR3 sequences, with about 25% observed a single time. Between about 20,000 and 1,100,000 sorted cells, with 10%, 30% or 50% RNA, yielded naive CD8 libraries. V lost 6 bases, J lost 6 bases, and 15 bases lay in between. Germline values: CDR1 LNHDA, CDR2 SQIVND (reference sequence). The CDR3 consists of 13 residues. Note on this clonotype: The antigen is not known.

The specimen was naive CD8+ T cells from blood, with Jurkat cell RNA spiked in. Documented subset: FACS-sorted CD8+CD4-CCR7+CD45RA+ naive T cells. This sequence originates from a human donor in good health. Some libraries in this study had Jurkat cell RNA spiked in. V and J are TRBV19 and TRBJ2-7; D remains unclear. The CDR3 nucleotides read TGTGCCAGTAGCTGGGGATACGGCGGCGAGCAGTACTTC. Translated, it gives CASSWGYGGEQYF.